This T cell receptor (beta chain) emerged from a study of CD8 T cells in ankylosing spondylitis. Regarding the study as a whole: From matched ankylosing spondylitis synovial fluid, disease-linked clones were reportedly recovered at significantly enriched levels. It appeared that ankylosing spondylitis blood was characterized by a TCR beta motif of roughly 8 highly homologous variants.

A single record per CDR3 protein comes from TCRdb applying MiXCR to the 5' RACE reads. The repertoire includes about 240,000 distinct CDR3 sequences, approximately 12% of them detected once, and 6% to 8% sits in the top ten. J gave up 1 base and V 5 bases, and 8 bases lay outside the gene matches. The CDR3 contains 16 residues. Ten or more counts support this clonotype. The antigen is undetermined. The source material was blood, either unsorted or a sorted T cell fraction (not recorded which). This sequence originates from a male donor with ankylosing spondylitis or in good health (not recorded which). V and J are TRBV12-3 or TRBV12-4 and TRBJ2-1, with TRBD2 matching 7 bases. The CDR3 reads CASSGGGRRSYNEQFF. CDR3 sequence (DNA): TGTGCCAGCAGTGGGGGAGGGCGCCGTTCCTACAATGAGCAGTTCTTC.